Below, 30 T cell receptor beta chains from the same sample are listed, as sequenced in a study of CD8 T cells in Susac syndrome. RNA in amounts of about 0.45 to 1 ug was reverse transcribed with random hexamers. TCRdb passed the immunoSEQ multiplex PCR reads through MiXCR, listing each CDR3 protein once. The sample records approximately 150,000 distinct CDR3 sequences, 90% to 96% being singletons. Sequencing was performed on CD4+ T cells from PBMCs. These receptors came from a human donor with Susac syndrome.

This sequence joins TRBV6-5 and TRBJ1-2; TRBD1 might be the D (5 bases). Trimming shortened V by 2 bases and J by 8 bases, and 12 bases separated the two germline ends. Per the germline V gene, CDR1 is MNHEY and CDR2 is SVGAGI. CDR3 length: 13 amino acids. CDR3 protein: CASSYPGLRGYTF. CDR3 DNA sequence: TGTGCCAGCAGTTACCCGGGACTTCGGGGCTACACCTTC.

This chain uses TRBV7-2 with TRBJ2-1, with D perhaps TRBD2 (6 bases). This CDR3 has 16 residues. V lost 5 bases, J lost 3 bases, and 17 bases lay in between. Germline V lookup: CDR1 SGHTA, CDR2 FQGNSA. CDR3 loop: CASSALPSVGYNEQFF. The CDR3 nucleotides are TGTGCCAGCAGCGCCTTACCTAGCGTAGGCTACAATGAGCAGTTCTTC.

This rearrangement joins TRBV29-1 to TRBJ1-1; a weak D match, TRBD1 (6 bases). Germline V CDR1 and CDR2: SQVTM, ANQGSEA. The CDR3 extends over 12 amino acids. Trimming stripped 3 bases from V and 13 bases from J, with 18 bases between. CDR3 sequence reads: CSVEPRGRGVFF. The CDR3 DNA reads as TGCAGCGTTGAGCCCAGAGGCAGGGGAGTTTTCTTT. The complete variable domain, with remaining parts taken from reference TRBV29-1 and TRBJ1-1, reads SAVISQKPSRDICQRGTSLTIQCQVDSQVTMMFWYRQQPGQSLTLIATANQGSEATYESGFVIDKFPISRPNLTFSTLTVSNMSPEDSSIYLCSVEPRGRGVFFGQGTRLTVV.

The chain is built from TRBV14 and TRBJ1-1, with D unclear. Germline V gene sequence: CDR1 SGHDN, CDR2 FVKESK. V gave up 4 bases and J gave up 2 bases, with 11 bases separating them. This CDR3 contains 14 residues. The CDR3 is CASSPRRENTEAFF. CDR3 in DNA: TGTGCCAGCAGCCCCCGACGGGAAAACACTGAAGCTTTCTTT.

This clonotype showed up just once. This sequence joins TRBV9 and TRBJ2-7; TRBD2 agrees at 8 bases. CDR1 is SGDLS, CDR2 YYNGEE, per germline. Unmatched junction bases numbered 8, after V lost 3 bases and J lost 6 bases. This CDR3 is built from 14 residues. The CDR3 region is CASSEGGLAAEQYF. The DNA for the CDR3 is TGTGCCAGCAGCGAGGGTGGACTAGCTGCCGAGCAGTACTTC.

The chain has TRBV7-2 and TRBJ1-5, with TRBD1 identical over 7 bases. CDR3 length: 14 residues. In germline, CDR1 is SGHTA, CDR2 FQGNSA. V lost 4 bases to trimming and J lost 5 bases; unmatched junction nucleotides: 5. The CDR3 region is CASSSTGPHQPQHF. The CDR3 nucleotides are TGTGCCAGCAGCTCGACAGGGCCCCATCAGCCCCAGCATTTT.

This chain connects TRBV18 to TRBJ1-1; 7 bases fit TRBD1. The CDR3 loop spans 15 amino acids. Germline V gives CDR1 KGHSH, CDR2 LQKENI. The J segment lost 0 bases and the V segment lost 6 bases, leaving 7 bases of the junction unmatched. The CDR3 protein is CASSTGQEMNTEAFF. Here the CDR3 DNA reads TGTGCCAGCTCCACCGGACAGGAAATGAACACTGAAGCTTTCTTT.

This sequence joins TRBV6-1 and TRBJ2-5; D call uncertain. Trimming left V 4 bases short and J 5 bases short, with 11 bases between. Germline lookup yields CDR1 MNHNS and CDR2 SASEGT. The CDR3 has 13 residues. Here the CDR3 reads CASSVRAEETQYF. The CDR3 DNA is TGTGCCAGCAGTGTCCGCGCGGAGGAGACCCAGTACTTC.

This chain uses TRBV27 with TRBJ1-5; a weak D match, TRBD1 (5 bases). V was shortened by 3 bases and J by 9 bases, with 12 bases between the two germline ends. Per the germline V gene, CDR1 is MNHEY and CDR2 is SMNVEV (reference sequence). The CDR3 runs to 13 residues. CDR3 sequence: CASSLEGRGPQHF. DNA for the CDR3: TGTGCCAGCAGTTTGGAGGGAAGGGGGCCCCAGCATTTT.

V gene TRBV20-1 combines with J gene TRBJ1-5; the D gene is possibly TRBD1 (6 bases). Germline values: CDR1 DFQATT, CDR2 SNEGSKA (reference sequence). CDR3 size: 15 residues. V lost 4 bases and J 1 base, leaving 14 bases between the germline ends. In nucleotides, the CDR3 is TGCAGTGCTACCCCCGGACAGTTGAGCAATCAGCCCCAGCATTTT. Translation: CSATPGQLSNQPQHF.

This clonotype was detected once. This rearrangement joins TRBV14 to TRBJ2-3; tentative D call: TRBD2 (5 bases). V lost 0 bases to trimming and J lost 4 bases, with 17 bases between them. The length of the CDR3 is 17 residues. Germline CDR1 reads SGHDN; CDR2 reads FVKESK. CDR3 nucleotide sequence: TGTGCCAGCAGCCAAGAATGGCTAGCCGTCCTCTCAGATACGCAGTATTTT. The encoded protein is CASSQEWLAVLSDTQYF.

V is TRBV9 and J is TRBJ1-1; D uncertain. This CDR3 has 13 amino acids. Germline CDR1 and CDR2: SGDLS and YYNGEE. V lost 5 bases and J 4 bases, leaving 12 bases between the germline ends. This CDR3 is CASRNVEGTEAFF. The DNA for the CDR3 is TGTGCCAGCAGGAACGTAGAAGGCACTGAAGCTTTCTTT.

DNA for the CDR3: TGTGCCAGCAGCTATTCTACAGGATCCGGCTACACCTTC. Residues: CASSYSTGSGYTF. The chain is built from TRBV7-3 and TRBJ1-2, with D possibly being TRBD1 (5 bases). Between the trimmed V and J ends, which lost 4 bases and 8 bases, there was a span of 14 bases. The germline V gene encodes CDR1 SGHTA and CDR2 FQGTGA. This CDR3 comprises 13 residues.

This chain connects TRBV29-1 to TRBJ2-2; TRBD2 matches at 11 bases. V dropped 6 bases and J dropped 6; count of bases not matched to a gene: 9. The CDR3 is 15 residues long. Germline CDR1 and CDR2: SQVTM and ANQGSEA. In DNA form, the CDR3 reads TGCAGCGTCGGAGGATTACTAGCGGGAGCCGGGGAGCTGTTTTTT. Amino acid sequence: CSVGGLLAGAGELFF.

The genes are TRBV24-1 and TRBJ2-4; a weak D match, TRBD2 (6 bases). With 6 bases removed from V and 8 bases from J, the gap between germline ends came to 16 bases. Germline CDR1 and CDR2: KGHDR and SFDVKD. The CDR3 loop spans 14 amino acids. The CDR3 region is CATSTRDSSYIQYF. DNA for the CDR3: TGTGCCACCAGTACCCGGGACTCGTCTTACATTCAGTACTTC.

V and J are TRBV25-1 and TRBJ2-1; 9 bases match TRBD1. Germline V gene lookup returns CDR1 MGHDK and CDR2 SYGVNS. The J segment lost 9 bases and the V segment lost 1 base, leaving 13 bases of the junction unmatched. The CDR3 has 17 residues. The DNA for the CDR3 is TGTGCCAGCAGTGAATCTTTTGGACAGGGGCTTATTGGTGAGCAGTTCTTC. This codes for CASSESFGQGLIGEQFF.

This chain uses TRBV28 with TRBJ1-5; D gene ambiguous. V was pared by 6 bases and J by 9 bases, with 15 bases between. CDR3 length: 13 residues. Germline loops: CDR1 MDHEN, CDR2 SYDVKM. The CDR3 DNA reads as TGTGCCAGCAGGGGTAGTCCGGGCAGGCCCCAGCATTTT. It is translated as CASRGSPGRPQHF. Drawing the rest from reference TRBV28 and TRBJ1-5, the complete variable domain is DVKVTQSSRYLVKRTGEKVFLECVQDMDHENMFWYRQDPGLGLRLIYFSYDVKMKEKGDIPEGYSVSREKKERFSLILESASTNQTSMYLCASRGSPGRPQHFGDGTRLSIL.

The chain joins TRBV19 to TRBJ2-6; weak D call: TRBD1 (5 bases). With 4 bases removed from V and 3 bases from J, the gap between germline ends came to 10 bases. CDR1 and CDR2 from the germline V gene are LNHDA and SQIVND (reference sequence). The CDR3 spans 15 residues. For the CDR3, the DNA is TGTGCCAGTAGTAATCCAGGGTATGGGGCCAACGTCCTGACTTTC. Translating gives CASSNPGYGANVLTF. The complete variable domain, with remaining parts taken from reference TRBV19 and TRBJ2-6, reads DGGITQSPKYLFRKEGQNVTLSCEQNLNHDAMYWYRQDPGQGLRLIYYSQIVNDFQKGDIAEGYSVSREKKESFPLTVTSAQKNPTAFYLCASSNPGYGANVLTFGAGSRLTVL.

The V and J genes are TRBV2 and TRBJ1-5; D might be TRBD1 (6 bases). With 4 bases removed from V and 0 bases from J, the gap between germline ends came to 16 bases. Germline loops: CDR1 SNHLY, CDR2 FYNNEI. This CDR3 is built from 17 residues. The CDR3: CASSVLSGGYSNQPQHF. The CDR3 DNA reads as TGTGCCAGCAGTGTACTTTCCGGGGGCTATAGCAATCAGCCCCAGCATTTT.

The chain is built from TRBV5-6 and TRBJ2-7; D is ambiguous. The CDR3 spans 11 residues. The V gene's germline CDR1 is SGHDT and CDR2 YYEEEE. Trimming removed 3 bases from V and 6 bases from J, with 7 bases in between. CDR3 residues: CASSSPSEQYF. CDR3 nucleotide sequence: TGTGCCAGCAGCTCCCCATCCGAGCAGTACTTC. Combining the CDR3 with reference TRBV5-6 and TRBJ2-7 gives the whole variable domain DAGVTQSPTHLIKTRGQQVTLRCSPKSGHDTVSWYQQALGQGPQFIFQYYEEEERQRGNFPDRFSGHQFPNYSSELNVNALLLGDSALYLCASSSPSEQYFGPGTRLTVT.

This chain uses TRBV12-3 or TRBV12-4 with TRBJ2-7; TRBD2 matches at 9 bases. Unmatched junction bases numbered 20, after V lost 7 bases and J lost 1 base. The length of the CDR3 is 19 residues. In DNA, the CDR3 is TGTGCCAGCACCTTGGGTTCGTGGCTAGCGGGAAACTCATCCTACGAGCAGTACTTC. This codes for CASTLGSWLAGNSSYEQYF.

The CDR3 protein is CNDRDERQETQYF. The CDR3 DNA reads TGCAACGACAGGGACGAACGGCAAGAGACCCAGTACTTC. V is TRBV20-1 and J is TRBJ2-5; TRBD1 aligns across 7 bases. This CDR3 has 13 amino acids. From germline, CDR1 is DFQATT and CDR2 SNEGSKA (reference sequence).

The chain has TRBV20-1 and TRBJ2-3, with D possibly being TRBD1 (6 bases). Germline V lookup: CDR1 DFQATT, CDR2 SNEGSKA (reference sequence). CDR3 length: 14 residues. The V end lost 4 bases, the J end lost 1 base, and 12 bases lay between the germline ends. The CDR3 coding sequence is TGCAGTGCTAAGTGGACAGAAGGCACAGATACGCAGTATTTT. This encodes CSAKWTEGTDTQYF.

The chain is built from TRBV27 and TRBJ2-5; perhaps TRBD2 as D (5 bases). The V end lost 5 bases, the J end lost 8 bases, and 15 bases lay between the germline ends. This CDR3 is 13 amino acids long. From germline, CDR1 is MNHEY and CDR2 SMNVEV (reference sequence). The CDR3 coding sequence is TGTGCCAGCAGTCCCGGACTCGGATTTACCCAGTACTTC. It is translated as CASSPGLGFTQYF.

CDR3 nucleotide sequence: TGCGCCAGCAGCCAAGAACCGTGGGGGCTATCCTACAATGAGCAGTTCTTC. Protein product: CASSQEPWGLSYNEQFF. The gene calls are TRBV4-1 and TRBJ2-1; D might be TRBD1 (6 bases). CDR3 length: 17 residues. V shed 0 bases and J shed 1 base, with 13 bases lying between them. CDR1 is MGHRA, CDR2 YSYEKL, per germline.

This sequence joins TRBV28 and TRBJ2-1, with D possibly being TRBD1 (6 bases). The CDR3 has 14 residues. V was pared by 4 bases and J by 7 bases, with 14 bases between. CDR1 and CDR2 (germline): MDHEN, SYDVKM. For the CDR3, the DNA is TGTGCCAGCAGTTGGGACCAGGGGCGGAATGAGCAGTTCTTC. Translating gives CASSWDQGRNEQFF.

The chain joins TRBV28 to TRBJ2-5; 8 bases match TRBD2. Germline CDR1 reads MDHEN; CDR2 reads SYDVKM. The CDR3 loop spans 16 amino acids. After removal of 5 bases from V and 5 bases from J, the junction contained 13 bases not matched to a gene. The CDR3 bases are TGTGCCAGCAGTGGGACCGGGAGGGGGATGTGGGAGACCCAGTACTTC. It specifies CASSGTGRGMWETQYF.

The gene calls are TRBV12-3 or TRBV12-4 and TRBJ1-1; unclear D gene. The CDR3 is made up of 13 amino acids. The V end lost 2 bases, the J end lost 8 bases, and 12 bases lay between the germline ends. The DNA for the CDR3 is TGTGCCAGCAGTTTACTCCCGACGGTAGAAGCTTTCTTT. Translating gives CASSLLPTVEAFF.

This chain connects TRBV20-1 to TRBJ1-1; D is unclear. Germline V gene lookup returns CDR1 DFQATT and CDR2 SNEGSKA (reference sequence). With 1 base removed from V and 1 base from J, the gap between germline ends came to 7 bases. The CDR3 is made up of 13 amino acids. DNA for the CDR3: TGCAGTGCTAGAGCCGGAAAGAACACTGAAGCTTTCTTT. This codes for CSARAGKNTEAFF.

The chain employs TRBV18 and TRBJ2-1; unclear D gene. CDR3 length equals 15 residues. V was pared by 2 bases and J by 0 bases, with 8 bases between. Germline V gene sequence: CDR1 KGHSH, CDR2 LQKENI. CDR3 bases: TGTGCCAGCTCACCATTCCGGAGCTCCTACAATGAGCAGTTCTTC. Translating it yields CASSPFRSSYNEQFF.